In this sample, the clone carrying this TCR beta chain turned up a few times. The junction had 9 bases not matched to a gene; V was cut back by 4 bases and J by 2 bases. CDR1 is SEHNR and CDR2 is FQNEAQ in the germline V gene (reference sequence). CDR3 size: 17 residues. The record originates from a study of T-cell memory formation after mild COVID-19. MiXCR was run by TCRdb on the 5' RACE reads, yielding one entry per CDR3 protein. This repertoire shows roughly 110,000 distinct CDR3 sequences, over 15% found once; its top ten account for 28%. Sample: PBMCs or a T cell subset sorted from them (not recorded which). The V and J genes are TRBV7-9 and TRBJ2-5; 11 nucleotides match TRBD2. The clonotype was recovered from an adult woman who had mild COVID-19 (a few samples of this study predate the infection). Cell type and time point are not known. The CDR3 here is CASSSLLAGVLQETQYF. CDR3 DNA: TGTGCCAGCAGCTCACTACTAGCGGGAGTATTACAAGAGACCCAGTACTTC. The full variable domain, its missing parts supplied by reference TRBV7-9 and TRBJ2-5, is DTGVSQNPRHKITKRGQNVTFRCDPISEHNRLYWYRQTLGQGPEFLTYFQNEAQLEKSRLLSDRFSAERPKGSFSTLEIQRTEQGDSAMYLCASSSLLAGVLQETQYFGPGTRLLVL.